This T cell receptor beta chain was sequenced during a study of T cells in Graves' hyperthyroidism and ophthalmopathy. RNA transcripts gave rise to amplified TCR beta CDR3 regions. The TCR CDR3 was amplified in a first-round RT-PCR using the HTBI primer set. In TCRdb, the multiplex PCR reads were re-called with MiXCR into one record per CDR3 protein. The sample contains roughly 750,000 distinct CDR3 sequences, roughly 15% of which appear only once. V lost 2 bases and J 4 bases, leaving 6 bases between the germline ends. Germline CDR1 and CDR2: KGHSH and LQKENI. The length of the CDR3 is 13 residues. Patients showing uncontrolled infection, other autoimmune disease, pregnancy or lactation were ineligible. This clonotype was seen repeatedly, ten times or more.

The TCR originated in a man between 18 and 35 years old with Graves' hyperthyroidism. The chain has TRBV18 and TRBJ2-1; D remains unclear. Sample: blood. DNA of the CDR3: TGTGCCAGCTCACCAACAAGGTACAATGAGCAGTTCTTC. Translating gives CASSPTRYNEQFF.